The rows below give T cell receptor beta chains drawn from one sample of a study of T cells expressing NK-cell markers. After re-calling the 5' RACE reads, TCRdb lists one entry per CDR3 protein, DNA absent. Here the sample table reports some 600,000 distinct CDR3 sequences. Sequences were obtained from blood T cells: a sorted CD56 or NKG2C T cell subset, CD4+ or CD8+ T cells, or bulk PBMC T cells (not recorded which). These TCRs come from a man younger than 30 in good health. The CDR3 runs from the conserved cysteine through the conserved F or W.

v_call	j_call	cdr3_aa
TRBV6-2/TRBV6-3	TRBJ2-6	CASSLQGSSGANVLTF
TRBV5-6	TRBJ1-1	CASSIRKLNTEAFF
TRBV24-1	TRBJ2-2	CATSGGGIYTGELFF
TRBV20-1	TRBJ2-1	CSARTGRVDEQFF
TRBV5-6	TRBJ2-1	CASSLASGIRLNEQFF
TRBV30	TRBJ2-7	CAWSSTPSYEQYF
TRBV7-3	TRBJ1-1	CASSPGQGARAFF
TRBV7-9	TRBJ2-1	CASSLAPGLAANEQFF
TRBV5-1	TRBJ2-3	CASSLGAADGLPYF
TRBV20-1	TRBJ2-1	CSARDGGTSGIYNEQFF
TRBV20-1	TRBJ2-2	CSAYRGYGTGELFF
TRBV12-3/TRBV12-4	TRBJ1-6	CASSRTGNYSPLHF
TRBV20-1	TRBJ2-3	CSAQGTSGFTDTQYF
TRBV7-7	TRBJ2-5	CASSPSWVQETQYF
TRBV5-6	TRBJ2-1	CASSLVRGSVAYEQFF
TRBV25-1	TRBJ1-1	CASSEWGPGANTEAFF
TRBV4-1	TRBJ2-1	CASSQASGRATYNEQFF
TRBV20-1	TRBJ2-7	CSASPGAGLYEQYF
TRBV11-1	TRBJ2-3	CASSFPLLAGGRPTDTQYF
TRBV5-5	TRBJ2-2	CASSRSGFNTGELFF
TRBV5-4	TRBJ1-4	CASSLGPGAANEKLFF
TRBV4-2	TRBJ1-2	CASLGQGTYGYTF
TRBV11-2	TRBJ1-4	CASSPRRLQNGTVNEKLFF
TRBV12-3/TRBV12-4	TRBJ1-5	CASSLSTSGVGQPQHF
TRBV7-6	TRBJ1-1	CASIKEWGNTEAFF
TRBV9	TRBJ2-1	CASSARGAGYNEQFF
TRBV12-3/TRBV12-4	TRBJ1-6	CASSQGYPNSPLHF
TRBV7-9	TRBJ2-4	CASSSVERTGSENIQYF
TRBV11-2	TRBJ2-1	CASSSLPWEEQFF
TRBV27	TRBJ2-2	CASSLSTTSGSNGELFF
TRBV4-1	TRBJ1-3	CASSPKLGDSSLTAGNTIYF
TRBV3-1	TRBJ2-1	CASSPTSGHLYNEQFF
TRBV6-2/TRBV6-3	TRBJ2-7	CASSYSILPYEQYF
TRBV7-6	TRBJ2-1	CASSLLPTLDEQFF
TRBV7-3	TRBJ2-7	CASSLISTGGTGGNEQYF
TRBV5-5	TRBJ1-5	CASSLVPTGGVQPQHF
TRBV7-4	TRBJ2-1	CASSLLRQGYNEQFF
TRBV3-1	TRBJ2-1	CASSPLRWELSNEQFF
TRBV10-3	TRBJ2-3	CAISRQLAENTDTQYF
TRBV27	TRBJ1-1	CASSFRGRSTEAFF
TRBV28	TRBJ2-2	CASSPPGLGNTGELFF
TRBV12-3/TRBV12-4	TRBJ2-7	CASSQVGSGDPYEQYF
TRBV29-1	TRBJ2-3	CTPPWADTQYF
TRBV4-2	TRBJ2-5	CASSQASLAGETQYF
TRBV12-3/TRBV12-4	TRBJ2-1	CASRFNRGVGYNEQFF
TRBV29-1	TRBJ1-1	CSGLSGGTWDTEAFF
TRBV29-1	TRBJ2-1	CSGWQSSYNEQFF
TRBV24-1	TRBJ2-1	CATSDRGPEYNEQFF
TRBV27	TRBJ1-2	CASSIPRTGLNLYKYYGYTF
TRBV10-3	TRBJ1-6	CAIKGSLESTLHF
TRBV4-3	TRBJ1-2	CASNRMGAIGYTF
TRBV5-1	TRBJ2-3	CASSGIGDTQYF
TRBV12-3/TRBV12-4	TRBJ1-2	CASSGRDSPLYYGYTF
TRBV5-1	TRBJ2-1	CASSLALGRAYNEQFF
TRBV12-3/TRBV12-4	TRBJ2-5	CASSVPLGLASRETQYF
TRBV7-9	TRBJ2-1	CASSGISVNEQFF
TRBV5-1	TRBJ2-3	CASSGDNADTQYF
TRBV28	TRBJ2-7	CASRSGTGGHYEQYF
TRBV12-3/TRBV12-4	TRBJ2-7	CASSRRQADVPYEQYF
TRBV12-3/TRBV12-4	TRBJ2-3	CASSFAGTTDTQYF